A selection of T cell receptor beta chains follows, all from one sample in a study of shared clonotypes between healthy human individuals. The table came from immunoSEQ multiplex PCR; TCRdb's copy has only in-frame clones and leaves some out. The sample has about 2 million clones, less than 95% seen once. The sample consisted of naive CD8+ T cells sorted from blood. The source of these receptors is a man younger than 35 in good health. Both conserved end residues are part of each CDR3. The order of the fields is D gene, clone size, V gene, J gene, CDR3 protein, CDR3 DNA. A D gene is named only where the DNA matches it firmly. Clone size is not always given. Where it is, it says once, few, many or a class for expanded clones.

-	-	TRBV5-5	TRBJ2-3	CASSFGGQYQDTQYF	TGTGCCAGCAGCTTCGGGGGACAGTACCAAGATACGCAGTATTTT
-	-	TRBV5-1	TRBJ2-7	CASSLRTLYEQYF	TGCGCCAGCAGCCTTAGGACCCTTTACGAGCAGTACTTC
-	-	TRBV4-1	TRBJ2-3	CASSQDLGGTDTQYF	TGCGCCAGCAGCCAAGATTTGGGCGGCACAGATACGCAGTATTTT
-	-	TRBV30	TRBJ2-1	CAWSLGGEQFF	TGTGCCTGGAGTCTTGGGGGTGAGCAGTTCTTC
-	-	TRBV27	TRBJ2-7	CASSSTGYSYEQYF	TGTGCCAGCAGTTCGACAGGTTACTCCTACGAGCAGTACTTC
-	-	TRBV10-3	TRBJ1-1	CAISPGLNTEAFF	TGTGCCATCAGTCCGGGTCTTAACACTGAAGCTTTCTTT
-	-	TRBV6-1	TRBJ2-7	CASSWDLRGYEQYF	TGTGCCAGCAGTTGGGACCTACGGGGCTACGAGCAGTACTTC
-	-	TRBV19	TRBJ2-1	CASSGSVYPRNNEQFF	TGTGCCAGTAGTGGTAGCGTCTACCCCCGGAACAATGAGCAGTTCTTC
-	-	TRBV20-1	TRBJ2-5	CSARVETQYF	TGCAGTGCTAGAGTAGAGACCCAGTACTTC
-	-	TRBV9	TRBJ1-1	CASSVGSENTEAFF	TGTGCCAGCAGCGTAGGGTCGGAGAACACTGAAGCTTTCTTT
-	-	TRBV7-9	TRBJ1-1	CASSIRGLGEAFF	TGTGCCAGCAGCATCCGCGGGTTGGGAGAAGCTTTCTTT
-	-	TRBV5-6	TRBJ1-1	CASSLGMDAFF	TGTGCCAGCAGCTTGGGGATGGATGCTTTCTTT
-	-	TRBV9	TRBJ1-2	CASSPPLRSGYTF	TGTGCCAGCAGCCCCCCCCTGAGGAGTGGCTACACCTTC
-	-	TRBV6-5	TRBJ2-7	CASSYILGAPEQYF	TGTGCCAGCAGTTACATACTAGGAGCCCCTGAGCAGTACTTC
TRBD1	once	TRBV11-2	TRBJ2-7	CASSLGTGGLYEQYF	TGTGCCAGCAGCTTAGGGACAGGGGGCCTTTACGAGCAGTACTTC
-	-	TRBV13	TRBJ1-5	CASSTEDGPQHF	TGTGCCAGCAGCACGGAGGACGGGCCCCAGCATTTT
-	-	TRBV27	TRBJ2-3	CASSLLGLENTQYF	TGTGCCAGCAGTTTACTCGGCTTGGAAAATACGCAGTATTTT
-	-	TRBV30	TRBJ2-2	CAWSPTTGELFF	TGTGCCTGGAGTCCTACCACCGGGGAGCTGTTTTTT
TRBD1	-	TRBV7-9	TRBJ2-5	CASSSGTGEETQYF	TGTGCCAGCAGTTCCGGGACAGGGGAAGAGACCCAGTACTTC
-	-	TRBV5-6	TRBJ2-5	CASSLSAGIQETQYF	TGTGCCAGCAGCTTGTCTGCGGGAATCCAAGAGACCCAGTACTTC
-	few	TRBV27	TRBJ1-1	CASSLGRGTEAFF	TGTGCCAGCAGTTTAGGCAGGGGCACTGAAGCTTTCTTT
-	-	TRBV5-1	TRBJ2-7	CASSGSPGPGEEQYF	TGCGCCAGCAGCGGGTCTCCGGGGCCGGGAGAGGAGCAGTACTTC
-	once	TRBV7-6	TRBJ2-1	CASSLALAGAPDEQFF	TGTGCCAGCAGCTTAGCGTTGGCGGGCGCTCCCGATGAGCAGTTCTTC
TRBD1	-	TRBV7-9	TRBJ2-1	CASSPGQGPSYNEQFF	TGTGCCAGCAGCCCGGGACAGGGACCATCCTACAATGAGCAGTTCTTC
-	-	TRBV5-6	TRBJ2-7	CASSAVQGSEQYF	TGTGCCAGCAGCGCGGTCCAGGGTTCCGAGCAGTACTTC
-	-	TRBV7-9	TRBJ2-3	CASSFVPPSTDTQYF	TGTGCCAGCAGCTTTGTCCCCCCAAGCACAGATACGCAGTATTTT
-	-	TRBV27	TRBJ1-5	CASSLVSSGDGPQHF	TGTGCCAGCAGTTTGGTTTCGAGCGGCGATGGGCCCCAGCATTTT
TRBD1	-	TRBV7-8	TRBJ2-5	CASSLGWTGGEPQETQYF	TGTGCCAGCAGCTTAGGCTGGACAGGGGGCGAACCCCAAGAGACCCAGTACTTC
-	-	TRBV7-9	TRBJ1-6	CASSPPQGSVSPLHF	TGTGCCAGCAGTCCACCACAGGGATCGGTTTCACCCCTCCACTTT
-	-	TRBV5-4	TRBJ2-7	CASSLGQGSSYEQYF	TGTGCCAGCAGCTTGGGGCAGGGCAGCTCCTACGAGCAGTACTTC
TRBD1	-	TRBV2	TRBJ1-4	CASSRQPGQGLIWEKLFF	TGTGCCAGCAGCCGTCAACCGGGACAGGGGTTGATATGGGAAAAACTGTTTTTT
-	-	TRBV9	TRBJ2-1	CASSAADRGPYNEQFF	TGTGCCAGCAGCGCAGCGGACAGAGGCCCCTACAATGAGCAGTTCTTC
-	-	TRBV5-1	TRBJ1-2	CASSSGQGTLGGYTF	TGCGCCAGCAGCTCCGGGCAGGGGACGTTGGGTGGCTACACCTTC
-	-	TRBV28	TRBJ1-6	CASSFGNSPLHF	TGTGCCAGCAGTTTTGGAAATTCACCCCTCCACTTT
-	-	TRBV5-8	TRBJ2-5	CASSLVNAEETQYF	TGTGCCAGCAGCTTGGTGAACGCAGAAGAGACCCAGTACTTC
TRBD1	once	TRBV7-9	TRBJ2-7	CASSWGQGLYEQYF	TGTGCCAGCAGCTGGGGACAGGGATTATACGAGCAGTACTTC
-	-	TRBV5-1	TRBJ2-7	CASSLGVSYEQYF	TGCGCCAGCAGCTTGGGGGTGAGCTACGAGCAGTACTTC
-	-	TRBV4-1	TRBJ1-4	CASSQETSYEKLFF	TGCGCCAGCAGCCAAGAGACCAGTTATGAAAAACTGTTTTTT
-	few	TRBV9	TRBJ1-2	CASSVGGDYGYTF	TGTGCCAGCAGCGTAGGGGGGGACTATGGCTACACCTTC
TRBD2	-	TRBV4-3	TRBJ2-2	CASSQGGGFTGELFF	TGCGCCAGCAGCCAAGGCGGGGGATTCACCGGGGAGCTGTTTTTT
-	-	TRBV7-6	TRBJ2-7	CASSLVTGSEQYF	TGTGCCAGCAGCTTAGTCACAGGGAGCGAGCAGTACTTC
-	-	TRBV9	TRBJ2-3	CASSIYLAASTDTQYF	TGTGCCAGCAGTATCTACCTGGCGGCTAGCACAGATACGCAGTATTTT
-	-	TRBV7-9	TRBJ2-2	CASSFGEYTGELFF	TGTGCCAGCAGCTTCGGCGAATACACCGGGGAGCTGTTTTTT
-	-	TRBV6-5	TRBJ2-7	CASSYDVASYEQYF	TGTGCCAGCAGTTACGACGTAGCGTCCTACGAGCAGTACTTC
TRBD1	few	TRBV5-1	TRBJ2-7	CASSLLQGDEQYF	TGCGCCAGCAGCTTGCTTCAGGGGGACGAGCAGTACTTC
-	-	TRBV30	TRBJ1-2	CAGYSEGYTF	TGTGCTGGGTACAGTGAAGGCTACACCTTC
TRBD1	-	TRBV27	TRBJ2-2	CASSLSFGTGRSGELFF	TGTGCCAGCAGTTTATCGTTCGGGACAGGACGGTCTGGGGAGCTGTTTTTT
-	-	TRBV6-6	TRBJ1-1	CASSSTGRYTEAFF	TGTGCCAGCAGCAGTACAGGTCGGTACACTGAAGCTTTCTTT
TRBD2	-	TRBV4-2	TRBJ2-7	CASSQDPAAGEWYEQYF	TGTGCCAGCAGCCAGGACCCGGCAGCGGGAGAATGGTACGAGCAGTACTTC
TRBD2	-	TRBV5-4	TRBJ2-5	CAGLWGGGDETQYF	TGTGCCGGCCTCTGGGGGGGAGGTGACGAGACCCAGTACTTC
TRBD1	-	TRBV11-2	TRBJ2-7	CASSGPGDREFYEQYF	TGTGCCAGCAGCGGCCCTGGGGACAGGGAGTTCTACGAGCAGTACTTC
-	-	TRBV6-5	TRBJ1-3	CASSIVGGSGNTIYF	TGTGCCAGCAGTATTGTCGGAGGCTCTGGAAACACCATATATTTT
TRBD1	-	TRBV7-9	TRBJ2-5	CASSHGQGQTQYF	TGTGCCAGCAGCCATGGACAGGGCCAGACCCAGTACTTC
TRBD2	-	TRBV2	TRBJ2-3	CASSLLRGSADTQYF	TGTGCCAGCAGTCTCTTGCGGGGGAGCGCAGATACGCAGTATTTT
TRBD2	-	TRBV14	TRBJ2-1	CASSHLAGVPNEQFF	TGTGCCAGCAGCCATCTAGCGGGAGTCCCCAATGAGCAGTTCTTC
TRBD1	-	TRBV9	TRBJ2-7	CASSPGTGDHEQYF	TGTGCCAGCAGCCCCGGGACAGGAGACCACGAGCAGTACTTC
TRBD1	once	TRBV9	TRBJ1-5	CASSVPGQGHYGNQPQHF	TGTGCCAGCAGCGTTCCGGGACAGGGACATTATGGCAATCAGCCCCAGCATTTT
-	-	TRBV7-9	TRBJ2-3	CASTEGDSSSTDTQYF	TGTGCCAGCACCGAGGGGGACTCCTCCAGCACAGATACGCAGTATTTT